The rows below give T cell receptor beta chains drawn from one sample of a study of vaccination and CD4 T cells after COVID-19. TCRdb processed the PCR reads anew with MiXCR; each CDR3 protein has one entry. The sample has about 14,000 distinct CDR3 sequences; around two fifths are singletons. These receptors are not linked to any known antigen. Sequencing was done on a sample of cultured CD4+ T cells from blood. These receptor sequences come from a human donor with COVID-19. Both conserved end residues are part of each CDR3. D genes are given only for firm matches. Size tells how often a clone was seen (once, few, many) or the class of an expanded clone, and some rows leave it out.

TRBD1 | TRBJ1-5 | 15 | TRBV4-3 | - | CASSQTGTGNQPQHF | TGCGCCAGCAGCCAAACCGGGACAGGCAATCAGCCCCAGCATTTT
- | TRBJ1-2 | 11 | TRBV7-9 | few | CASETNYGYTF | TGTGCCAGCGAGACAAACTATGGCTACACCTTC
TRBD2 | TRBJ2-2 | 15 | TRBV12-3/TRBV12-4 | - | CASMVLAGGLGELFF | TGTGCCAGCATGGTACTAGCGGGGGGACTCGGGGAGCTGTTTTTT
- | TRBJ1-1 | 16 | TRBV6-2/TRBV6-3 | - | CASSYSRRHMNTEAFF | TGTGCCAGCAGTTACTCGAGAAGGCACATGAACACTGAAGCTTTCTTT
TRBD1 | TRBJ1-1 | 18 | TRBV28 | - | CASSSHRDRGRLNTEAFF | TGTGCCAGCAGTTCCCATCGGGACAGGGGGCGTCTTAACACTGAAGCTTTCTTT
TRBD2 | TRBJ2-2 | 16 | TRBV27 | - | CASSPLGRGGRGELFF | TGTGCCAGCAGTCCCCTTGGGCGGGGGGGCCGCGGGGAGCTGTTTTTT
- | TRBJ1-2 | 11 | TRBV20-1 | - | CSARRDDGYTF | TGCAGTGCTAGGCGTGATGATGGCTACACCTTC
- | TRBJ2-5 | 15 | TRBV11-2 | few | CASSARGGERETQYF | TGTGCCAGCAGCGCACGAGGAGGTGAGAGGGAGACCCAGTACTTC
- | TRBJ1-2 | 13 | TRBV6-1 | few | CASSVETSYGYTF | TGTGCCAGCAGTGTGGAGACGTCGTATGGCTACACCTTC
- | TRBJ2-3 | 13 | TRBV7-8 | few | CASSGLTSDTQYF | TGTGCCAGTTCGGGACTGACTTCAGATACGCAGTATTTT
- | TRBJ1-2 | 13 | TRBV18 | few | CASSPSRAYGYTF | TGTGCCAGCTCACCCTCCAGGGCCTATGGCTACACCTTC
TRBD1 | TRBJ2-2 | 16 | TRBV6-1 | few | CASKKPGTGGAGELFF | TGTGCCAGCAAAAAACCAGGGACAGGGGGGGCCGGGGAGCTGTTTTTT
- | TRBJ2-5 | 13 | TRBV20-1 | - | CSASDRLQETQYF | TGCAGTGCCTCGGACAGATTGCAAGAGACCCAGTACTTC
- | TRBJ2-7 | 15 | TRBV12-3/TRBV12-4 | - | CASSLMTRGSYEQYF | TGTGCCAGCAGCCTTATGACGAGAGGCTCCTACGAGCAGTACTTC
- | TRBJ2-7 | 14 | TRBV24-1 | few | CATSQGAPFYEQYF | TGTGCCACCAGTCAGGGAGCCCCCTTTTACGAGCAGTACTTC
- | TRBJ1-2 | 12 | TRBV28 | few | CASSLTANGYTF | TGTGCCAGCAGTTTGACAGCCAATGGCTACACCTTC
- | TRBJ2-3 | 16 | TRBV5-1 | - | CASSSSGGGGADTQYF | TGCGCCAGCAGCTCCTCCGGGGGCGGGGGAGCAGATACGCAGTATTTT
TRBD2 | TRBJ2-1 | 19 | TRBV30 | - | CAWSPPGLAGGPLNNEQFF | TGTGCCTGGAGCCCACCGGGACTAGCGGGGGGGCCTCTAAACAATGAGCAGTTCTTC
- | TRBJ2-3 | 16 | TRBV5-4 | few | CASSLGGQGPTDTQYF | TGTGCCAGCAGCTTGGGGGGGCAGGGGCCCACAGATACGCAGTATTTT
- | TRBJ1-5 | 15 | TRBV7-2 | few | CASRKNRDGNQPQHF | TGTGCCAGCAGGAAAAACCGGGACGGCAATCAGCCCCAGCATTTT
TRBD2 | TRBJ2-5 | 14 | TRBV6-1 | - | CASATSGGQETQYF | TGTGCCAGCGCAACTAGCGGGGGGCAAGAGACCCAGTACTTC
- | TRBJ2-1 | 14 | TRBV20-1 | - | CSARDPSVNNEQFF | TGCAGTGCTAGAGATCCGTCAGTTAACAATGAGCAGTTCTTC
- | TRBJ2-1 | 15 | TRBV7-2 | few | CASSLAIRVYNEQFF | TGTGCCAGCAGCTTAGCGATACGGGTCTACAATGAGCAGTTCTTC
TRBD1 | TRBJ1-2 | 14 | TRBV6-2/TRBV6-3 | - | CASSPRQGGYGYTF | TGTGCCAGCAGTCCCCGACAGGGTGGCTATGGCTACACCTTC
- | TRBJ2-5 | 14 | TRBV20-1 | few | CSARGQRAQETQYF | TGCAGTGCTAGAGGCCAGCGGGCACAAGAGACCCAGTACTTC
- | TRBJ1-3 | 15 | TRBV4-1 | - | CASSQVISSGNTIYF | TGCGCCAGCAGCCAAGTAATCAGCTCTGGAAACACCATATATTTT
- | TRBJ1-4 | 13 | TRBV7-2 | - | CASSGTAGEKLFF | TGTGCCAGCAGCGGGACGGCGGGAGAAAAACTGTTTTTT
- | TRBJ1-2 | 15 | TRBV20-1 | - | CSARDPKASDYGYTF | TGCAGTGCTAGAGATCCCAAGGCCTCTGACTATGGCTACACCTTC
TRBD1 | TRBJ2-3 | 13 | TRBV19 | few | CASRDRVTDTQYF | TGTGCCAGTAGGGACAGGGTTACAGATACGCAGTATTTT
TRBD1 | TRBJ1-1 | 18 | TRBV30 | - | CAWIQPRGPFYMNTEAFF | TGTGCCTGGATTCAACCCAGGGGGCCCTTCTACATGAACACTGAAGCTTTCTTT
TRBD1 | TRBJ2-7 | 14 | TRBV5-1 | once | CASSFGTGADEQYF | TGCGCCAGCAGCTTCGGGACAGGGGCCGACGAGCAGTACTTC
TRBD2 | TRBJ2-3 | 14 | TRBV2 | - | CASRELAGLDTQYF | TGTGCCAGCAGGGAACTAGCGGGGTTAGATACGCAGTATTTT
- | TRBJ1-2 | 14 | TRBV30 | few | CAWSNPQSGYGYTF | TGTGCCTGGAGTAACCCCCAAAGCGGGTACGGCTACACCTTC
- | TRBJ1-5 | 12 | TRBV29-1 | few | CSAGAQGQPQHF | TGCAGCGCCGGAGCCCAGGGTCAGCCCCAGCATTTT
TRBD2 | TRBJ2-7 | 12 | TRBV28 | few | CASSGTTLEQYF | TGTGCCAGCAGTGGGACTACCCTCGAGCAGTACTTC
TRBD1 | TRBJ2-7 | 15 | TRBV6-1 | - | CASRRATGVPYEQYF | TGTGCCAGCAGGAGAGCGACAGGGGTCCCCTACGAGCAGTACTTC
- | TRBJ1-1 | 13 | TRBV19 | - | CASSIEGGTEAFF | TGTGCCAGTAGTATAGAGGGGGGCACTGAAGCTTTCTTT
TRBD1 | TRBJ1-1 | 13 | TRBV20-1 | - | CSARDRGRTEAFF | TGCAGTGCTAGGGACAGGGGCCGCACTGAAGCTTTCTTT
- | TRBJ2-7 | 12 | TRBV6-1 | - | CASRRGNYEQYF | TGTGCCAGCAGACGCGGAAATTACGAGCAGTACTTC
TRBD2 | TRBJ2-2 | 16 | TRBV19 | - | CASSIGGGANTGELFF | TGTGCCAGTAGTATAGGCGGGGGGGCGAACACCGGGGAGCTGTTTTTT
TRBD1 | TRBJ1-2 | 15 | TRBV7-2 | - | CASSSTGGGAGGYTF | TGTGCCAGCAGCTCGACGGGAGGGGGCGCGGGAGGCTACACCTTC
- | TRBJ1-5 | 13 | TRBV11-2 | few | CASSFGRVQPQHF | TGTGCCAGCAGCTTTGGGAGGGTTCAGCCCCAGCATTTT
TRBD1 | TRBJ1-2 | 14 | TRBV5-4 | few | CASSLSTGGRGYTF | TGTGCCAGCAGCCTGAGTACAGGGGGACGGGGCTACACCTTC
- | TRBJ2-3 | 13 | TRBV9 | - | CASSAGGGYTQYF | TGTGCCAGCAGCGCCGGGGGCGGGTATACGCAGTATTTT
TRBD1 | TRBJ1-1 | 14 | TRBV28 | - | CASSLHRGRTEAFF | TGTGCCAGCAGTTTACACAGGGGGCGGACTGAAGCTTTCTTT
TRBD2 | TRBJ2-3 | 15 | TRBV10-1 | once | CASSDQLAGARPGYF | TGCGCCAGCAGTGATCAATTAGCGGGGGCACGCCCGGGGTATTTT
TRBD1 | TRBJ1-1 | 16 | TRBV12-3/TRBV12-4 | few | CASSLGTGAMNTEAFF | TGTGCCAGCAGTTTGGGAACAGGGGCTATGAACACTGAAGCTTTCTTT
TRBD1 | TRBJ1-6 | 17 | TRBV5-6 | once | CASSLRTGSSYNSPLHF | TGTGCCAGCAGCTTGAGGACAGGGAGTTCCTATAATTCACCCCTCCACTTT
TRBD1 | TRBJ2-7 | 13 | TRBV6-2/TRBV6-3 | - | CASSYGQGRQQYF | TGTGCCAGCAGTTATGGACAGGGTCGTCAGCAGTACTTC